The TCR beta chain under discussion was sequenced for a study of blood T cells in healthy people across ages. Combining a sample-barcoded 5' primer with a J-beta primer mix, a second PCR ran for roughly 7 to 11 cycles. One entry per CDR3 protein results from TCRdb running MiXCR on the 5' RACE reads. The top ten hold around 13% of the sample, which has 850,000 to 1,100,000 distinct CDR3 sequences, 30% to 40% seen once. Sequences were obtained from blood. The origin of this receptor is a man aged 18 to 30 in good health.

The CDR3 bases are TGCAGTGCTGCACAGGGTGACTATGGCTACACCTTC. Translation gives CSAAQGDYGYTF. The J gene is TRBJ1-2, the V gene TRBV20-1; maybe TRBD1 (6 bases). V lost 5 bases and J lost 3, with 10 bases in between. Germline V gene data show CDR1 as DFQATT and CDR2 as SNEGSKA (reference sequence). The CDR3 sequence is 12 residues long.